Listed here is a single TCR beta chain. This CDR3 comprises 14 residues. The germline V and J ends were trimmed by 4 bases and 7 bases, with 13 bases remaining between them. Germline V gene data show CDR1 as SNHLY and CDR2 as FYNNEI. This specimen belongs to a study of blood T cell repertoires in COVID-19. Study information: T cells, B-cell-depleted T cells, or PBMCs supplied cDNA or gDNA.

As processed by the authors: Researchers report that nucleated cell counts were estimated from reference gene primer amplification. Sequencing was performed with immunoSEQ multiplex PCR; in TCRdb, only in-frame clones are kept and a portion is missing. V, J and clone size are those of that table, while D and trimming were read from the DNA. The profile shows around 300,000 clones, around nine tenths of them singletons. Participants came from fewer than 25 US areas, aged about 18 to 95 years. Donors in Cohort 3 who had recovered were those with two negative PCRs, healthcare professional clearance, or resolution of their symptoms.

The source material was PBMCs or T cells enriched from blood (not recorded which). The TCR comes from a man aged 25-40 years who had recovered from COVID-19. The chain joins TRBV2 to TRBJ2-2; D might be TRBD2 (6 bases). The DNA for the CDR3 is TGTGCCAGCAGTGGGAGGGCAGTCCTCGGGGAGCTGTTTTTT. This gives the protein CASSGRAVLGELFF.